These T cell receptor beta chains were read from a single sample in a study of OX40 agonist ivuxolimab in advanced cancers. The table came from immunoSEQ multiplex PCR; TCRdb's copy has only in-frame clones and leaves some out. Found here are 90,000 to 100,000 clones, roughly 89% of them singletons; the top ten hold roughly 0.77%. This specimen was CD4+ or CD8+ T cells sorted from blood, taken in a trial of the OX40 agonist ivuxolimab. These TCRs come from an adult with an advanced solid tumor such as melanoma, head and neck, liver or kidney cancer. Each CDR3 is given with its conserved first and last residue. D genes are given only for firm matches. Not all rows give a size; the values are once, few, many and, for expanded clones, a class.

CDR3 length	J gene	D gene	clone size	V gene	CDR3 protein	CDR3 DNA
14	TRBJ2-1	TRBD1	-	TRBV7-2	CASSPGQAYNEQFF	TGTGCCAGCAGCCCGGGACAGGCCTACAATGAGCAGTTCTTC
14	TRBJ2-5	TRBD2	-	TRBV5-1	CASSLFSGAETQYF	TGCGCCAGCAGCTTATTTAGCGGGGCAGAGACCCAGTACTTC
14	TRBJ1-1	-	-	TRBV7-9	CASSAPGLPTEAFF	TGTGCCAGCAGCGCACCGGGACTCCCCACTGAAGCTTTCTTT
17	TRBJ1-5	-	-	TRBV23-1	CASSQSQRRNSNQPQHF	TGCGCCAGCAGTCAATCCCAAAGGCGGAATAGCAATCAGCCCCAGCATTTT
12	TRBJ2-5	-	-	TRBV7-2	CASARGAGTQYF	TGTGCCAGCGCACGAGGAGCCGGGACCCAGTACTTC
15	TRBJ2-1	-	-	TRBV11-2	CASSLGTLYYNEQFF	TGTGCCAGCAGCTTAGGGACTCTTTACTACAATGAGCAGTTCTTC
14	TRBJ1-5	-	-	TRBV19	CATNSRALNQPQHF	TGTGCCACCAATTCAAGGGCCCTCAATCAGCCCCAGCATTTT
13	TRBJ2-2	-	-	TRBV28	CASSKSSTGELFF	TGTGCCAGCAGTAAGTCGTCAACAGGGGAGCTGTTTTTT
16	TRBJ2-1	TRBD1	-	TRBV9	CASSVGAGGAYNEQFF	TGTGCCAGCAGCGTAGGGGCAGGGGGCGCCTACAATGAGCAGTTCTTC
16	TRBJ2-3	TRBD2	-	TRBV14	CASSPIAGAHTDTQYF	TGTGCCAGCAGCCCCATAGCGGGGGCGCACACAGATACGCAGTATTTT
15	TRBJ2-3	-	-	TRBV9	CASSVAAGSTDTQYF	TGTGCCAGCAGCGTAGCGGCGGGGAGCACAGATACGCAGTATTTT
11	TRBJ1-2	-	-	TRBV20-1	CSAQANYGYTF	TGCAGTGCCCAAGCTAACTATGGCTACACCTTC
14	TRBJ1-2	-	-	TRBV6-5	CASSSAGRRGGYTF	TGTGCCAGCAGTTCCGCGGGGCGGCGGGGTGGCTACACCTTC
14	TRBJ1-2	-	-	TRBV6-4	CASSPNTGMVGYTF	TGTGCCAGCAGTCCCAATACAGGGATGGTTGGCTACACCTTC
15	TRBJ1-1	-	-	TRBV7-2	CASSSPGRMNTEAFF	TGTGCCAGCAGCTCACCAGGGAGGATGAACACTGAAGCTTTCTTT
10	TRBJ1-2	-	-	TRBV2	CASKGDGYTF	TGTGCCAGTAAGGGAGATGGCTACACCTTC
13	TRBJ2-1	-	-	TRBV19	CASSFTGPNEQFF	TGTGCCAGTAGCTTCACCGGTCCCAATGAGCAGTTCTTC
15	TRBJ2-1	TRBD1	-	TRBV11-2	CASSFVGQGGNEQFF	TGTGCCAGCAGCTTCGTGGGACAGGGTGGGAATGAGCAGTTCTTC
13	TRBJ1-1	-	few	TRBV5-6	CASSSFYTNKAFF	TGTGCCAGCAGCTCCTTCTATACCAATAAAGCTTTCTTT
12	TRBJ1-2	-	-	TRBV19	CASTPTGSGYTF	TGTGCCAGTACCCCGACAGGATCTGGCTACACCTTC
15	TRBJ2-5	-	-	TRBV14	CASSLLRGWQETQYF	TGTGCCAGCAGCCTACTAAGGGGGTGGCAAGAGACCCAGTACTTC
14	TRBJ1-5	TRBD1	-	TRBV5-1	CASSSGQGIQPQHF	TGCGCCAGCAGCTCCGGACAGGGGATCCAGCCCCAGCATTTT
16	TRBJ1-2	TRBD1	-	TRBV7-9	CASSYLTGQGREGYTF	TGTGCCAGCAGCTACCTAACAGGACAGGGACGAGAAGGCTACACCTTC
14	TRBJ2-7	-	-	TRBV5-1	CASSSGTVTYEQYF	TGCGCCAGCAGCTCCGGGACGGTTACCTACGAGCAGTACTTC